These 30 T cell receptor beta chains share one sample of origin, sequenced in a study of blood T cell repertoires in COVID-19. Using immunoSEQ multiplex PCR, the repertoire was profiled, and TCRdb retains in-frame clones only, with some absent. Of 300,000 to 350,000 clones listed, 90% are singletons. Material for sequencing was PBMCs or T cells enriched from blood (not recorded which). The receptors shown here come from a woman in her late teens or twenties with acute COVID-19.

The CDR3 nucleotides read TGTGCCAGCTCACCATCCAGGTCTAACTATGGCTACACCTTC. Protein product: CASSPSRSNYGYTF. The V gene is TRBV18, the J gene TRBJ1-2; D is ambiguous. The CDR3 consists of 14 residues. Trimming took 2 bases from V and 0 from J, leaving 7 bases between them. Germline CDR1 and CDR2: KGHSH and LQKENI. The full variable domain, its missing parts supplied by reference TRBV18 and TRBJ1-2, is NAGVMQNPRHLVRRRGQEARLRCSPMKGHSHVYWYRQLPEEGLKFMVYLQKENIIDESGMPKERFSAEFPKEGPSILRIQQVVRGDSAAYFCASSPSRSNYGYTFGSGTRLTVV.

The table lists this clone with a count of one. The J gene is TRBJ1-1, the V gene TRBV14; D uncertain. Germline-derived CDR1 and CDR2 are SGHDN and FVKESK. V shed 0 bases and J shed 2 bases, with 13 bases lying between them. The CDR3 runs to 16 residues. CDR3 residues: CASSQDERRANTEAFF. CDR3 DNA sequence: TGTGCCAGCAGCCAAGATGAAAGGCGGGCTAACACTGAAGCTTTCTTT.

J is TRBJ2-1 and V is TRBV5-1; D possibly corresponds to TRBD1 (5 bases). Germline V lookup: CDR1 SGHRS, CDR2 YFSETQ. Trimming shortened V by 4 bases and J by 10 bases, and 18 bases separated the two germline ends. The CDR3 covers 14 residues. CDR3 in amino acids: CASSATNAQGEQFF. CDR3 bases: TGCGCCAGCAGCGCTACTAACGCCCAGGGCGAGCAGTTCTTC.

A word on this clone: This sample also contains other DNA sequences that code for the same CDR3. The CDR3 coding sequence is TGTGCCAGCTCACCCCTCGGGGAGACCCAGTACTTC. Translating gives CASSPLGETQYF. The chain joins TRBV18 to TRBJ2-5; D is unclear. The CDR3 consists of 12 residues. Germline CDR1 is KGHSH and CDR2 is LQKENI. Trimming took off 3 bases at V and 5 bases at J, with 7 bases between the two ends.

The CDR3 DNA follows: TGTGCCAGCAGCCCCTTGGCTAGCGGGAGGGCCCTCAATGAGCAGTTCTTC. Translated, it gives CASSPLASGRALNEQFF. The chain combines TRBV7-9 with TRBJ2-1; the match to TRBD2 covers 12 bases. This CDR3 has 17 residues. J was trimmed by 6 bases and V by 5 bases; bases with no gene match: 11. Germline CDR1 and CDR2: SEHNR and FQNEAQ (reference sequence).

V gene TRBV29-1 combines with J gene TRBJ2-2; a possible D gene is TRBD2 (6 bases). CDR1 is SQVTM and CDR2 is ANQGSEA in the germline V gene. The CDR3 extends over 12 amino acids. The germline V and J ends were trimmed by 4 bases and 5 bases, with 8 bases remaining between them. This chain's CDR3 is CSVAGETGELFF. The CDR3 region has the DNA TGCAGCGTTGCGGGAGAAACCGGGGAGCTGTTTTTT.

On this clone: One end of the junction varies from germline; a read error may be responsible. This chain joins TRBV11-1 and TRBJ2-1; 11 bases line up with TRBD2. The CDR3 length is 16 residues. The V gene's germline CDR1 is SGHAT and CDR2 FQDESV (reference sequence). CDR3 amino acids: CASSLALAGGNNEQFF. The CDR3, as DNA: TGTGCCAGCAGCCTAGCGCTAGCGGGAGGAAACAATGAGCAGTTCTTC.

The chain has TRBV10-1 and TRBJ2-3, with TRBD1 matching 7 bases. The length of the CDR3 is 17 residues. J gave up 6 bases and V 2 bases, and 14 bases lay outside the gene matches. Per germline, CDR1 WNHNN and CDR2 SYGVQD (reference sequence). The CDR3 DNA sequence: TGCGCCAGCAGTGAGACAGGGGTGGTTAAGCAAACGGATACGCAGTATTTT. Amino acids: CASSETGVVKQTDTQYF.

This rearrangement joins TRBV15 to TRBJ2-7; TRBD1 aligns across 9 bases. The germline V gene encodes CDR1 LNHNV and CDR2 YYDKDF (reference sequence). This CDR3 comprises 20 residues. With V trimmed by 0 bases and J by 4 bases, 19 bases remained unmatched. The CDR3, as DNA: TGTGCCACCAGCAGAGAACGGACAGGGGTTTCGAGGGGACTAACTTACGAGCAGTACTTC. Its protein product is CATSRERTGVSRGLTYEQYF.

This clone is a singleton in its sample. The genes are TRBV7-2 and TRBJ2-7; a weak D match, TRBD1 (6 bases). CDR1 is SGHTA, CDR2 FQGNSA, per germline. Trimming pared 6 bases from V and 2 bases from J, leaving 17 bases between. This CDR3 contains 15 residues. CDR3 protein: CASRLNGGLTYEQYF. In DNA form, the CDR3 reads TGTGCCAGCAGACTCAATGGGGGCCTTACCTACGAGCAGTACTTC.

The V gene is TRBV7-9, the J gene TRBJ2-2, with TRBD1 identical over 7 bases. Germline V gene sequence: CDR1 SEHNR, CDR2 FQNEAQ (reference sequence). Losses at the gene ends were 7 bases for V and 0 bases for J; bases not matched to a gene: 2. This CDR3 contains 14 residues. The CDR3 sequence is CASIGTANTGELFF. The CDR3 region has the DNA TGTGCCAGCATTGGGACAGCGAACACCGGGGAGCTGTTTTTT.

V gene TRBV6-5 combines with J gene TRBJ2-7; 7 nucleotides match TRBD2. The CDR3 runs 14 residues. Unmatched junction bases numbered 9, after V lost 10 bases and J lost 0 bases. Germline CDR1 is MNHEY and CDR2 is SVGAGI. DNA of the CDR3: TGTGCCACCCAGAGCGGGACCCCCTCCTACGAGCAGTACTTC. The encoded protein is CATQSGTPSYEQYF.

This chain uses TRBV7-6 with TRBJ1-5, with D possibly TRBD1 on 6 matching bases. CDR3 size: 15 residues. Germline values: CDR1 SGHVS, CDR2 FNYEAQ. V gave up 4 bases and J gave up 1 base, with 11 bases separating them. The CDR3 spells CASSSDQGSNQPQHF. DNA of the CDR3: TGTGCCAGCAGCTCGGATCAGGGGAGCAATCAGCCCCAGCATTTT.

The V and J genes are TRBV2 and TRBJ1-1, with 7 bases fitting TRBD1. There are 13 residues in the CDR3. The V gene's germline CDR1 is SNHLY and CDR2 FYNNEI. Unmatched junction bases numbered 5, after V lost 6 bases and J lost 4 bases. CDR3 region: CASRDRVFTEAFF. The CDR3 DNA reads as TGTGCCAGCAGAGACAGGGTGTTCACTGAAGCTTTCTTT.

The chain couples TRBV6-5 to TRBJ2-4; D unresolved. The CDR3 contains 13 residues. Germline V gene sequence: CDR1 MNHEY, CDR2 SVGAGI. Deletions cut 4 bases from V and 0 bases from J, with 4 bases between. This CDR3 reads CASSSLAKNIQYF. DNA of the CDR3: TGTGCCAGCAGTTCCCTAGCCAAAAACATTCAGTACTTC.

This sequence joins TRBV25-1 and TRBJ1-2; TRBD1 is a possible D gene (5 bases). Trimming cost V 4 bases and J 0 bases, with 15 bases left between them. In germline, CDR1 is MGHDK, CDR2 SYGVNS. The CDR3 runs to 16 residues. The CDR3 loop reads CASSAALGQANYGYTF. In DNA, the CDR3 is TGTGCCAGCAGTGCCGCCCTGGGGCAAGCTAACTATGGCTACACCTTC.

The chain couples TRBV19 to TRBJ2-1; TRBD2 matches at 12 bases. This CDR3 comprises 15 residues. Germline assignment: CDR1 LNHDA and CDR2 SQIVND (reference sequence). Trimming at V came to 7 bases and at J to 6 bases, leaving 7 bases not matched to a gene. CDR3 DNA: TGTGCCAGTAACCCTCTAGCGGGAGGGGGCAATGAGCAGTTCTTC. Translated, it gives CASNPLAGGGNEQFF.

This clone was counted once. The chain recombines TRBV28 with TRBJ2-7; D might be TRBD1 (6 bases). V was cut by 4 bases and J by 0 bases, with 16 bases left in between. CDR3 length: 16 residues. Germline values: CDR1 MDHEN, CDR2 SYDVKM. The CDR3 is CASSSDTGRSSYEQYF. CDR3 nucleotides: TGTGCCAGCAGTTCGGACACAGGGAGAAGCTCCTACGAGCAGTACTTC.

This clone was counted ten times or more. The CDR3 DNA is TGTGCCAGCAGCCGGGTTCCAGCGAGCGGGAGATCAAGTGAGCAGTTCTTC. Amino acids: CASSRVPASGRSSEQFF. The V and J genes are TRBV7-3 and TRBJ2-1; 8 bases match TRBD2. The CDR3 totals 17 residues. CDR1 is SGHTA, CDR2 FQGTGA, per germline. V lost 5 bases, J lost 9 bases, and 18 bases stayed unmatched.

The V and J genes are TRBV27 and TRBJ1-2; D remains unclear. V was clipped by 5 bases and J by 4 bases, with 8 bases between them. CDR1 and CDR2 from the germline V gene are MNHEY and SMNVEV (reference sequence). The CDR3 is made up of 12 amino acids. CDR3 in DNA: TGTGCCAGCAGTCTCTCAGGCTATGGCTACACCTTC. It yields the protein CASSLSGYGYTF.

This chain joins TRBV4-1 and TRBJ2-1; 7 nucleotides agree with TRBD2. The CDR3 consists of 18 residues. From germline, CDR1 is MGHRA and CDR2 YSYEKL. The ends lost 1 base at V and 2 bases at J; junction bases unmatched: 11. DNA of the CDR3: TGCGCCAGCAGCCAAGGGGTATCGTTAGCGGGCGCCTACAATGAGCAGTTCTTC. This gives the protein CASSQGVSLAGAYNEQFF.

The chain links TRBV5-6 to TRBJ2-7; D perhaps matches TRBD2 (6 bases). There are 17 residues in the CDR3. CDR1 and CDR2 (germline): SGHDT, YYEEEE. V was trimmed by 0 bases and J by 2 bases, leaving 18 bases between them. The CDR3, as DNA: TGTGCCAGCAGCTTGGCCGGGGGAGGTTCCTTCCCCTACGAGCAGTACTTC. Translated, it gives CASSLAGGGSFPYEQYF. The variable domain in full, with the rest retrieved from reference TRBV5-6 and TRBJ2-7, is DAGVTQSPTHLIKTRGQQVTLRCSPKSGHDTVSWYQQALGQGPQFIFQYYEEEERQRGNFPDRFSGHQFPNYSSELNVNALLLGDSALYLCASSLAGGGSFPYEQYFGPGTRLTVT.

The V and J genes are TRBV7-3 and TRBJ2-3; 8 bases are a match to TRBD2. Germline V gives CDR1 SGHTA, CDR2 FQGTGA. CDR3 length: 15 amino acids. Trimming took 4 bases from V and 4 from J; bases not matched to a gene: 7. The CDR3 sequence: CASSSGVAGPDTQYF. CDR3 DNA sequence: TGTGCCAGCAGCTCCGGTGTAGCGGGGCCAGATACGCAGTATTTT.

The DNA for the CDR3 is TGTGCCAGCAGCCCCGGGGGGGCCCCTGGCTACACCTTC. It specifies CASSPGGAPGYTF. The rearrangement links TRBV11-2 to TRBJ1-2; TRBD1 is a possible D gene (6 bases). The V gene's germline CDR1 is SGHAT and CDR2 FQNNGV. Trimming took off 5 bases at V and 7 bases at J, with 14 bases between the two ends. This CDR3 comprises 13 residues.

The chain joins TRBV12-3 or TRBV12-4 to TRBJ1-1; possible D gene TRBD1, 6 bases. The CDR3 spans 12 residues. V was pared by 5 bases and J by 5 bases, with 9 bases between. The CDR3 sequence is CASSQGWTEAFF. In DNA form, the CDR3 reads TGTGCCAGCAGTCAGGGGTGGACTGAAGCTTTCTTT.

The rearrangement joins TRBV27 to TRBJ1-1, with a weak D call TRBD1 (5 bases). Deletions cut 2 bases from V and 6 bases from J, with 13 bases between. Germline lookup yields CDR1 MNHEY and CDR2 SMNVEV (reference sequence). The CDR3 length is 14 residues. For the CDR3, the DNA is TGTGCCAGCAGTTTAATAGGGCAGGGCTCTGAAGCTTTCTTT. This gives the protein CASSLIGQGSEAFF.

This rearrangement joins TRBV7-3 to TRBJ2-3; possibly TRBD1 for D (5 bases). Trimming cost V 3 bases and J 0 bases, with 10 bases left between them. Germline V lookup: CDR1 SGHTA, CDR2 FQGTGA. There are 15 residues in the CDR3. CDR3 bases: TGTGCCAGCAGCTTTACGACAGCAAGCACAGATACGCAGTATTTT. This encodes CASSFTTASTDTQYF.

Concerning this clone itself: In the same sample, other DNA sequences code for this CDR3. The chain employs TRBV27 and TRBJ1-4; the D is unclear. From germline, CDR1 is MNHEY and CDR2 SMNVEV (reference sequence). V was pared by 4 bases and J by 4 bases, with 10 bases between. The CDR3 runs 14 residues. DNA of the CDR3: TGTGCCAGCAGTTGGGGAGGCCTTAATGAAAAACTGTTTTTT. It specifies CASSWGGLNEKLFF. The full variable domain, with the rest looked up from reference TRBV27 and TRBJ1-4, is EAQVTQNPRYLITVTGKKLTVTCSQNMNHEYMSWYRQDPGLGLRQIYYSMNVEVTDKGDVPEGYKVSRKEKRNFPLILESPSPNQTSLYFCASSWGGLNEKLFFGSGTQLSVL.

This clone has more than one count but fewer than ten. The chain couples TRBV5-6 to TRBJ1-5; no reliable D call. Germline V gene data show CDR1 as SGHDT and CDR2 as YYEEEE. CDR3 length: 13 residues. The V gene lost 0 bases and the J gene lost 5 bases, with 6 bases spanning the gap. CDR3 region: CASSLGGYQPQHF. The DNA for the CDR3 is TGTGCCAGCAGCTTGGGCGGATATCAGCCCCAGCATTTT.

The rearrangement joins TRBV7-2 to TRBJ2-1; D is uncertain. Germline V gene data show CDR1 as SGHTA and CDR2 as FQGNSA. CDR3 size: 13 residues. V lost 5 bases and J 5 bases, leaving 10 bases between the germline ends. The CDR3 bases are TGTGCCAGCAGCGATCTACTGAACAATGAGCAGTTCTTC. Amino acid sequence: CASSDLLNNEQFF.